These T cell receptor beta chains were read from a single sample in a study of response to subunit inactivated influenza vaccine. Each CDR3 protein is one row after TCRdb ran MiXCR on the RT-PCR reads. In the table there are about 520,000 distinct CDR3 sequences, approximately 11% of which are singletons. The material sequenced was PBMCs from blood, taken 40 to 50 days after vaccination. The receptor set was obtained from a man aged 45-60 years who received an inactivated influenza vaccine. Both conserved end residues are part of each CDR3. A D gene is named only where the DNA matches it firmly. Size tells how often a clone was seen (once, few, many) or the class of an expanded clone, and some rows leave it out.

V	J	length	D	size	CDR3	DNA
TRBV4-2	TRBJ1-2	16	NA	many	CASSQGNNRELYGYTF	TGTGCCAGCAGCCAAGGGAATAACAGGGAGCTCTATGGCTACACCTTC
TRBV12-3/TRBV12-4	TRBJ1-6	14	NA	few	CASSLLRVGSPLHF	TGTGCCAGCAGTTTATTAAGGGTCGGTTCACCCCTCCACTTT
TRBV5-1	TRBJ1-1	13	NA	many	CASTSGQDTEAFF	TGCGCCAGCACCTCCGGGCAGGACACTGAAGCTTTCTTT
TRBV27	TRBJ1-3	16	NA	NA	CASSPREGDSGNTIYF	TGTGCCAGCAGCCCACGGGAGGGGGATTCTGGAAACACCATATATTTT
TRBV12-3/TRBV12-4	TRBJ2-2	15	NA	NA	CASSLGGTPTGELFF	TGTGCCAGCAGTTTAGGGGGGACTCCTACCGGGGAGCTGTTTTTT
TRBV5-1	TRBJ1-2	14	TRBD1	many	CASSLAGTGQGYTF	TGCGCCAGCAGCTTGGCCGGGACAGGGCAAGGCTACACCTTC
TRBV6-2/TRBV6-3	TRBJ2-1	20	NA	few	CASSTVGRRGALSSYNEQFF	TGTGCCAGCAGTACCGTTGGTAGGAGGGGGGCCCTGAGCTCCTACAATGAGCAGTTCTTC
TRBV20-1	TRBJ2-3	16	TRBD2	few	CSAGELAGGPRDTQYF	TGCAGTGCTGGGGAGCTAGCGGGAGGGCCGAGAGATACGCAGTATTTT
TRBV12-3/TRBV12-4	TRBJ2-1	15	NA	NA	CASSTGSGSYNEQFF	TGTGCCAGCAGTACAGGGTCAGGTTCCTACAATGAGCAGTTCTTC
TRBV28	TRBJ2-3	17	TRBD1	few	CASSLEPTGGNTDTQYF	TGTGCCAGCAGTTTAGAGCCAACAGGGGGGAACACAGATACGCAGTATTTT
TRBV24-1	TRBJ2-1	18	TRBD2	few	CATSDPTGVSGTYNEQFF	TGTGCCACCAGCGATCCCACCGGCGTTAGCGGGACCTACAATGAGCAGTTCTTC
TRBV6-1	TRBJ2-2	15	TRBD1	few	CASWSRGRRPGELFF	TGTGCCAGCTGGAGCAGGGGGCGTCGCCCCGGGGAGCTGTTTTTT
TRBV20-1	TRBJ2-2	17	NA	NA	CSARETGVGSLAGELFF	TGCAGTGCTAGAGAGACGGGGGTGGGGAGCTTGGCCGGGGAGCTGTTTTTT
TRBV10-3	TRBJ1-3	14	NA	many	CAISDNSGGNTIYF	TGTGCCATCAGTGACAACTCGGGCGGAAACACCATATATTTT
TRBV12-3/TRBV12-4	TRBJ1-6	16	NA	few	CASSPGDGLLDSPLHF	TGTGCCAGCAGTCCTGGGGATGGCCTATTGGATTCACCCCTCCACTTT
TRBV5-1	TRBJ1-2	13	TRBD1	many	CARTTGGSYGYTF	TGCGCCAGAACTACAGGGGGCAGCTATGGCTACACCTTC
TRBV20-1	TRBJ1-6	13	NA	NA	CSASSTSNSPLHF	TGCAGTGCTAGTTCGACGAGCAATTCACCCCTCCACTTT
TRBV7-2	TRBJ1-5	13	NA	many	CASSLGEREPQHF	TGTGCCAGCAGCTTGGGAGAGAGGGAGCCCCAGCATTTT
TRBV7-2	TRBJ2-4	14	NA	few	CASSMGSGVGIQYF	TGTGCCAGCTCTATGGGATCGGGGGTAGGCATTCAGTACTTC
TRBV5-6	TRBJ2-3	14	TRBD2	many	CASSLSGGGDTQYF	TGTGCCAGCAGCTTGTCCGGGGGGGGAGATACGCAGTATTTT
TRBV11-2	TRBJ2-4	15	NA	NA	CASSRIRRKGDIQYF	TGTGCCAGCAGCCGAATAAGGAGAAAGGGCGACATTCAGTACTTC
TRBV7-3	TRBJ2-1	13	NA	few	CASSSRGPSQQFF	TGTGCCAGCAGCTCAAGGGGACCTTCACAGCAGTTCTTC